Following are 8 T cell receptor beta chains from one sample sequenced in a study of Graves' ophthalmopathy and Graves' hyperthyroidism. RNA transcripts were the template, and TCR beta CDR3 regions were amplified from them. Amplification began with first-round RT-PCR using HTBI primers, then second-round multiplex PCR was performed. Each CDR3 protein is one row after TCRdb ran MiXCR on the multiplex PCR reads. The sample lists roughly 500,000 distinct CDR3 sequences, around 15% occurring once. The sequencing input was blood. The source of these receptors is a woman in her thirties with Graves' ophthalmopathy.

This clonotype was counted many times. The gene calls are TRBV19 and TRBJ2-2, with a tentative D call TRBD1 (6 bases). The CDR3 has 13 residues. Looked up from germline, CDR1 is LNHDA and CDR2 is SQIVND (reference sequence). V was clipped by 6 bases and J by 1 base, with 6 bases between them. The CDR3 loop is CASRDRNTGELFF. The CDR3 DNA is TGTGCCAGTAGGGACAGGAACACCGGGGAGCTGTTTTTT.

This clonotype was found many times. The rearrangement links TRBV11-2 to TRBJ1-1, with D perhaps TRBD1 (6 bases). This CDR3 has 13 residues. The germline CDR1 and CDR2 sequences are SGHAT and FQNNGV. The germline V and J ends were trimmed by 5 bases and 3 bases, with 10 bases remaining between them. This chain's CDR3 is CASSASGDTEAFF. The DNA of the CDR3 is TGTGCCAGCAGCGCTTCAGGGGACACTGAAGCTTTCTTT.

This clonotype was detected ten times or more. The J gene is TRBJ1-1, the V gene TRBV12-3 or TRBV12-4; 7 bases align to TRBD1. CDR3 length: 19 residues. V lost 2 bases, J lost 2 bases, and 17 bases stayed unmatched. The CDR3 loop is CASSLSRQGLILSNTEAFF. The CDR3, as DNA: TGTGCCAGCAGTTTATCCAGACAGGGTTTAATACTAAGTAACACTGAAGCTTTCTTT.

Ten or more counts support this clonotype. The chain links TRBV20-1 to TRBJ1-1; D gene ambiguous. Germline V gives CDR1 DFQATT, CDR2 SNEGSKA (reference sequence). Trimming took off 6 bases at V and 1 base at J, with 12 bases between the two ends. This CDR3 region has 13 residues. For the CDR3, the DNA is TGCAGTGCACTCGTTTTTGGGAACACTGAAGCTTTCTTT. As protein: CSALVFGNTEAFF.

This sequence joins TRBV7-8 and TRBJ2-7, with 13 bases fitting TRBD2. Losses at the gene ends were 1 base for V and 2 bases for J; bases not matched to a gene: 17. The CDR3 loop spans 21 amino acids. The germline gives CDR1 SGHVS, CDR2 FQNEAQ. The CDR3 nucleotides read TGTGCCAGCAGCTTAGGGGCTCCGGGACAGGGGACTAGCGGGAAGACCTACGAGCAGTACTTC. It yields the protein CASSLGAPGQGTSGKTYEQYF.

This clonotype was seen at least ten times. The chain carries TRBV24-1 and TRBJ2-5; D unresolved. Germline lookup yields CDR1 KGHDR and CDR2 SFDVKD. With 3 bases removed from V and 4 bases from J, the gap between germline ends came to 11 bases. This CDR3 region has 14 residues. CDR3 sequence reads: CATSDKQPVETQYF. The CDR3 region has the DNA TGTGCCACCAGTGATAAGCAGCCCGTAGAGACCCAGTACTTC.

This clonotype was counted ten times or more. The chain combines TRBV30 with TRBJ1-2; D uncertain. The CDR3 is 13 residues long. The germline CDR1 and CDR2 sequences are GTSNPN and SVGIG (reference sequence). With 3 bases removed from V and 5 bases from J, the gap between germline ends came to 13 bases. CDR3 sequence: CAWSLERGYGYTF. The CDR3, as DNA: TGTGCCTGGAGCCTCGAAAGAGGGTATGGCTACACCTTC.

This clonotype was seen many times. The chain joins TRBV11-2 to TRBJ2-4; the D gene is possibly TRBD1 (6 bases). The germline V gene encodes CDR1 SGHAT and CDR2 FQNNGV. The V end lost 4 bases, the J end lost 1 base, and 14 bases lay between the germline ends. CDR3 size: 16 residues. The CDR3 loop is CASSSENQGAKNIQYF. Written as DNA, the CDR3 is TGTGCCAGCAGCTCAGAGAACCAGGGGGCCAAAAACATTCAGTACTTC. Filled out from reference TRBV11-2 and TRBJ2-4, the complete variable domain reads EAGVAQSPRYKIIEKRQSVAFWCNPISGHATLYWYQQILGQGPKLLIQFQNNGVVDDSQLPKDRFSAERLKGVDSTLKIQPAKLEDSAVYLCASSSENQGAKNIQYFGAGTRLSVL.